The 26 T cell receptor beta chains presented below share a single source sample, sequenced in a study of blood T cells in healthy people across ages. For the second PCR, which ran for about 6 to 12 cycles, a sample-barcoded 5' primer and a J-beta primer mix were used. TCRdb redid the calling of the 5' RACE reads with MiXCR, one entry per CDR3 protein. The sample consists of roughly 830,000 distinct CDR3 sequences, approximately 67% of them appearing once. Sequencing was carried out using blood. These receptors came from a man aged 25 to 40 in good health.

This chain joins TRBV29-1 and TRBJ2-1; unclear D gene. The J call could be wrong; TRBJ2-7 is a better fit for the DNA end. Germline V gene lookup returns CDR1 SQVTM and CDR2 ANQGSEA. CDR3 length: 13 residues. In DNA, the CDR3 is TGCAGCGTTGGGGTGGTGGCCCCCTACGAGCAGTACTTC. Amino acids: CSVGVVAPYEQYF.

The rearrangement uses TRBV7-2 and TRBJ2-5, with 8 positions matching TRBD2. Germline CDR1 SGHTA, CDR2 FQGNSA. This CDR3 spans 16 amino acids. Trimming at V came to 4 bases and at J to 5 bases, leaving 12 bases not matched to a gene. This CDR3 reads CASSWGNGLAGETQYF. CDR3 bases: TGTGCCAGCAGCTGGGGAAATGGACTAGCCGGGGAGACCCAGTACTTC.

This rearrangement joins TRBV20-1 to TRBJ1-5, with TRBD1 matching 8 bases. The trim removed 8 bases at V and 4 bases at J, leaving 13 bases unmatched. From germline, CDR1 is DFQATT and CDR2 SNEGSKA (reference sequence). The CDR3 totals 15 residues. Written as DNA, the CDR3 is TGCAGTCAGGACAGGGCTACCCTGGGTAATCAGCCCCAGCATTTT. Protein: CSQDRATLGNQPQHF.

The gene calls are TRBV6-2 or TRBV6-3 and TRBJ2-7; D unresolved. V was clipped by 5 bases and J by 2 bases, with 16 bases between them. From germline, CDR1 is MNHEY and CDR2 SVGEGT. This CDR3 region has 15 residues. The CDR3: CASSPKRSLTYEQYF. As DNA, the CDR3 is TGTGCCAGCAGTCCCAAACGAAGCCTCACCTACGAGCAGTACTTC.

This clonotype was detected a few times. J is TRBJ2-1 and V is TRBV4-1, with D possibly being TRBD1 or TRBD2 (5 bases each). CDR3 length: 13 amino acids. The germline CDR1 and CDR2 sequences are MGHRA and YSYEKL. The V end lost 9 bases, the J end lost 7 bases, and 16 bases lay between the germline ends. The CDR3 DNA sequence: TGCGCCAGAGGGACCGGGGCAGGGAATGAGCAGTTCTTC. This codes for CARGTGAGNEQFF.

This clonotype was observed a single time. The V gene is TRBV5-1, the J gene TRBJ1-4; D is possibly TRBD1 (6 bases). The CDR3 sequence is 15 residues long. V was shortened by 4 bases and J by 2 bases, with 12 bases between the two germline ends. Germline assignment: CDR1 SGHRS and CDR2 YFSETQ. CDR3 nucleotide sequence: TGCGCCAGCAGCCAACAGGGTTTCACTAATGAAAAACTGTTTTTT. As protein: CASSQQGFTNEKLFF.

The chain recombines TRBV12-3 or TRBV12-4 with TRBJ2-1; D tentatively reads TRBD1 or TRBD2 (6 bases each). The CDR3 totals 15 residues. Trimming stripped 2 bases from V and 4 bases from J, with 12 bases between. The CDR3 sequence: CASSLPGGFYNEQFF. The DNA of the CDR3 is TGTGCCAGCAGTTTACCCGGGGGCTTTTACAATGAGCAGTTCTTC.

The chain uses TRBV7-2 and TRBJ2-7; 8 bases map to TRBD1. The DNA end is more similar to TRBJ2-1, so the J call may be wrong. The CDR3 totals 15 residues. CDR1 and CDR2 (germline): SGHTA, FQGNSA. This CDR3 is CASSLGTGLDNEQFF. As DNA, the CDR3 is TGTGCCAGCAGCCTCGGGACAGGTCTTGACAATGAGCAGTTCTTC.

V and J are TRBV20-1 and TRBJ2-7; 11 bases match TRBD2. The CDR3 runs 14 residues. Germline V gene sequence: CDR1 DFQATT, CDR2 SNEGSKA (reference sequence). Trimming took 5 bases from V and 4 from J; bases not matched to a gene: 7. The chain's CDR3 is CSASPGTSGYEQYF. DNA for the CDR3: TGCAGTGCTTCCCCCGGGACTAGCGGTTACGAGCAGTACTTC.

As for this clonotype: The junction shows a germline mismatch at one end, possibly a read error. V usage is TRBV18 and J usage is TRBJ2-5; possible D gene TRBD2, 5 bases. This CDR3 is 15 amino acids long. CDR1 and CDR2 (germline): KGHSH, LQKENI. DNA for the CDR3: TGTGCCAGCTCTCCAAAGGCGACTGCGAGGGAGACCCGGTACTTC. It specifies CASSPKATARETRYF.

This sequence joins TRBV5-6 and TRBJ2-5; D is possibly TRBD1 (6 bases). The V end was cut by 7 bases, the J end by 2 bases, with 15 bases between. Germline V CDR1 and CDR2: SGHDT, YYEEEE. The CDR3 loop spans 14 amino acids. The CDR3 here is CASSRQVGQETQYF. In nucleotides, the CDR3 is TGTGCCAGCTCCCGACAGGTCGGGCAAGAGACCCAGTACTTC.

This chain connects TRBV9 to TRBJ2-1, with D possibly being TRBD1 (6 bases). Germline V gene sequence: CDR1 SGDLS, CDR2 YYNGEE. The length of the CDR3 is 15 residues. V dropped 0 bases and J dropped 6 bases, with 13 bases sitting between them. CDR3 sequence reads: CASSVEGDTLNEQFF. CDR3 sequence (DNA): TGTGCCAGCAGCGTAGAAGGGGACACCCTCAATGAGCAGTTCTTC.

V gene TRBV20-1 combines with J gene TRBJ2-5; D perhaps matches TRBD1 (5 bases). The CDR3 is 14 amino acids. Trimming removed 6 bases from V and 1 base from J, with 15 bases in between. CDR1 is DFQATT and CDR2 is SNEGSKA in the germline V gene (reference sequence). The CDR3, as DNA: TGCAGTGCCTTAGGGGTTGGGATCCAAGAGACCCAGTACTTC. It is translated as CSALGVGIQETQYF.

The chain links TRBV27 to TRBJ1-4; D not certain. The V end lost 4 bases, the J end lost 1 base, and 13 bases lay between the germline ends. The CDR3 loop spans 16 amino acids. Germline V lookup: CDR1 MNHEY, CDR2 SMNVEV (reference sequence). The CDR3 loop reads CASSSRIWGTNEKLFF. The CDR3 DNA sequence: TGTGCCAGCAGTTCGCGGATATGGGGAACTAATGAAAAACTGTTTTTT.

The sample holds a few counts of this clonotype. The chain joins TRBV6-2 or TRBV6-3 to TRBJ2-4, with D possibly matching TRBD1 (6 bases). CDR3 length equals 13 residues. Trimming shortened V by 0 bases and J by 7 bases, and 7 bases separated the two germline ends. Looked up from germline, CDR1 is MNHEY and CDR2 is SVGEGT. In DNA, the CDR3 is TGTGCCAGCAGTTACTCGAGGGGGAACATTCAGTACTTC. Its translation is CASSYSRGNIQYF.

The V gene is TRBV3-1, the J gene TRBJ2-1; 11 bases are shared with TRBD2. This CDR3 is 15 amino acids long. J lost 8 bases, V lost 3 bases, and 6 bases had no gene match. Germline V lookup: CDR1 LGHDT, CDR2 YNNKEL (reference sequence). CDR3 sequence (DNA): TGTGCCAGCAGCCAGGCTAGCGGGGGGATAGATGAGCAGTTCTTC. Its protein is CASSQASGGIDEQFF.

This clonotype was found a few times. V usage is TRBV2 and J usage is TRBJ2-3, with TRBD2 matching over 8 bases. CDR3 length: 14 residues. The germline V gene encodes CDR1 SNHLY and CDR2 FYNNEI. J gave up 4 bases and V 7 bases, and 7 bases lay outside the gene matches. Written as DNA, the CDR3 is TGTGCCAGCATGAGAGCGGGGGCTGCAGATACGCAGTATTTT. Encoded protein: CASMRAGAADTQYF.

The chain links TRBV6-5 to TRBJ1-4; TRBD1 aligns across 7 bases. The CDR3 totals 15 residues. V was pared by 2 bases and J by 6 bases, with 6 bases of the junction left unmatched. Germline CDR1 is MNHEY and CDR2 is SVGAGI. The CDR3 spells CASSYTGADDEKLFF. CDR3 bases: TGTGCCAGCAGTTACACAGGGGCTGATGATGAAAAACTGTTTTTT.

The chain is built from TRBV20-1 and TRBJ1-6, with 7 nucleotides matching TRBD1. The CDR3 consists of 15 residues. The junction had 10 bases not matched to a gene; V was cut back by 4 bases and J by 7 bases. Germline assignment: CDR1 DFQATT and CDR2 SNEGSKA (reference sequence). CDR3 in DNA: TGCAGTGCTATCCCAGGGGGAGTTGAAAATTCACCCCTCCACTTT. It yields the protein CSAIPGGVENSPLHF.

The chain is built from TRBV7-9 and TRBJ2-4; the match to TRBD1 covers 7 bases. Germline trimming cut 5 bases from V and 7 bases from J; bases unmatched to any gene: 8. Germline V gene lookup returns CDR1 SEHNR and CDR2 FQNEAQ (reference sequence). There are 14 residues in the CDR3. The CDR3 nucleotides are TGTGCCAGCAGCCAGAGGGGGCCTCGGAACATTCAGTACTTC. Encoded protein: CASSQRGPRNIQYF.

The V gene is TRBV28, the J gene TRBJ2-5; the match to TRBD2 covers 11 bases. The V gene's germline CDR1 is MDHEN and CDR2 SYDVKM. V shed 3 bases, J shed 3 bases, and the junction held 9 bases outside the gene matches. The CDR3 loop spans 17 amino acids. The CDR3 spells CASSFLRIAGGKETQYF. The CDR3 nucleotides are TGTGCCAGCAGTTTCCTTCGGATAGCGGGGGGGAAAGAGACCCAGTACTTC.

The rearrangement links TRBV2 to TRBJ2-3; weak D call: TRBD1 (6 bases). Germline CDR1 reads SNHLY; CDR2 reads FYNNEI. The CDR3 is made up of 17 amino acids. The V and J ends lost 5 bases and 6 bases respectively, with 24 bases between them. The DNA for the CDR3 is TGTGCCAGCAGTTTTATACAGGGTGGAGTGTGGGTGGATACGCAGTATTTT. This encodes CASSFIQGGVWVDTQYF. The full variable domain, its missing parts supplied by reference TRBV2 and TRBJ2-3, is EPEVTQTPSHQVTQMGQEVILRCVPISNHLYFYWYRQILGQKVEFLVSFYNNEISEKSEIFDDQFSVERPDGSNFTLKIRSTKLEDSAMYFCASSFIQGGVWVDTQYFGPGTRLTVL.

CDR3 nucleotides: TGTGCCAGCAGCTTAATGCGGAATAATGAAAAACTGTTTTTT. Its translation is CASSLMRNNEKLFF. The V gene is TRBV13, the J gene TRBJ1-4; D not resolved. Trimming cost V 2 bases and J 4 bases, with 8 bases left between them. Germline V gene data show CDR1 as PRHDT and CDR2 as FYEKMQ (reference sequence). There are 14 residues in the CDR3.

V and J are TRBV20-1 and TRBJ1-1; D is unresolved. CDR3 size: 14 residues. V lost 0 bases to trimming and J lost 1 base, with 9 bases between them. Germline V gene lookup returns CDR1 DFQATT and CDR2 SNEGSKA (reference sequence). CDR3 nucleotide sequence: TGCAGTGCTAGAGATATAGGCGGGAACACTGAAGCTTTCTTT. Its protein is CSARDIGGNTEAFF.

The chain couples TRBV6-1 to TRBJ2-1; D is possibly TRBD2 (7 bases). The germline gives CDR1 MNHNS, CDR2 SASEGT. This CDR3 is built from 16 residues. The ends were cut back, 5 bases at V and 4 bases at J, with 18 bases in the middle. The CDR3: CASSWSGGTLYNEQFF. CDR3 DNA: TGTGCCAGCAGTTGGTCCGGGGGGACACTTTACAATGAGCAGTTCTTC.

The rearrangement uses TRBV6-5 and TRBJ2-6; TRBD1 agrees at 9 bases. This CDR3 is built from 15 residues. J gave up 2 bases and V 9 bases, and 5 bases lay outside the gene matches. CDR1 MNHEY and CDR2 SVGAGI come from the germline V gene. CDR3 in DNA: TGTGCCAGTTCGACAGGGGGACCTGGGGCCAACGTCCTGACTTTC. Its protein product is CASSTGGPGANVLTF.